Presented here are 18 T cell receptor beta chains from one specimen sequenced in a study of blood T cell repertoires in COVID-19. Libraries were prepared by immunoSEQ multiplex PCR; TCRdb keeps only in-frame clonotypes and omits some of them. This table has some 130,000 clones, 86% appearing once. The sample comprised peripheral blood. Receptor source: a woman in her seventies with COVID-19, enrolled during active disease.

This sequence joins TRBV13 and TRBJ2-1, with TRBD1 as a possible D gene (6 bases). V lost 2 bases, J lost 3 bases, and 20 bases lay in between. Germline CDR1 PRHDT, CDR2 FYEKMQ (reference sequence). CDR3 size: 18 residues. This CDR3 is CASSLLSSRVGHYNEQFF. CDR3 bases: TGTGCCAGCAGCTTACTTTCCTCCAGGGTGGGACACTACAATGAGCAGTTCTTC. Combining the CDR3 with reference TRBV13 and TRBJ2-1 gives the whole variable domain AAGVIQSPRHLIKEKRETATLKCYPIPRHDTVYWYQQGPGQDPQFLISFYEKMQSDKGSIPDRFSAQQFSDYHSELNMSSLELGDSALYFCASSLLSSRVGHYNEQFFGPGTRLTVL.

CDR3 bases: TGTGCCAGCAGGACCGGGGATCAGCCCCAGCATTTT. Amino acids: CASRTGDQPQHF. V is TRBV12-3 or TRBV12-4 and J is TRBJ1-5, with D hard to call. Trimming stripped 6 bases from V and 5 bases from J, with 8 bases between. The CDR3 is made up of 12 amino acids.

The V and J genes are TRBV28 and TRBJ1-1; possibly TRBD1 for D (5 bases). The CDR3 has 13 amino acids. Germline lookup yields CDR1 MDHEN and CDR2 SYDVKM. Trimming pared 3 bases from V and 7 bases from J, leaving 12 bases between. The CDR3: CASSFTGRLEAFF. The CDR3 DNA is TGTGCCAGCAGTTTTACAGGACGACTTGAAGCTTTCTTT.

The chain uses TRBV2 and TRBJ1-2, with D possibly being TRBD1 (6 bases). V lost 6 bases and J lost 6, with 14 bases in between. The CDR3 spans 13 residues. Germline CDR1 is SNHLY and CDR2 is FYNNEI. The CDR3 DNA reads as TGTGCCAGCAGAGAGACAGGAACGAATGGCTACACCTTC. This sequence encodes CASRETGTNGYTF.

This clone was detected only once. The V gene is TRBV3-1 (or the pseudogene TRBV3-2), the J gene TRBJ1-2; TRBD1 matches 7 bases. The V gene end was trimmed by 6 bases and the J gene end by 4 bases; junction bases not matched to a gene: 5. The V gene's germline CDR1 is LGHDT and CDR2 YNNKEL (reference sequence). The length of the CDR3 is 13 residues. CDR3 residues: CASSTGASYGYTF. DNA for the CDR3: TGTGCCAGCAGTACAGGGGCCAGCTATGGCTACACCTTC.

In DNA, the CDR3 is TGTGCCAGTAGAGAACAACAGGGCGTAGGGACTGAAGCTTTCTTT. Translation: CASREQQGVGTEAFF. The V call is TRBV19, the J call TRBJ1-1; TRBD1 is a possible D gene (6 bases). CDR3 length: 15 residues. The V gene lost 6 bases and the J gene lost 5 bases, with 19 bases spanning the gap. Germline V gene lookup returns CDR1 LNHDA and CDR2 SQIVND (reference sequence). The full variable domain, in which reference TRBV19 and TRBJ1-1 provide the parts outside the CDR3, is DGGITQSPKYLFRKEGQNVTLSCEQNLNHDAMYWYRQDPGQGLRLIYYSQIVNDFQKGDIAEGYSVSREKKESFPLTVTSAQKNPTAFYLCASREQQGVGTEAFFGQGTRLTVV.

The chain uses TRBV7-9 and TRBJ1-2; TRBD1 matches 10 bases. V was clipped by 5 bases and J by 7 bases; unmatched bases: 7. Germline CDR1 and CDR2: SEHNR and FQNEAQ (reference sequence). The CDR3 is 14 residues long. CDR3: CASSPDRGRVGYTF. In DNA form, the CDR3 reads TGTGCCAGCAGCCCCGACAGGGGGCGGGTTGGCTACACCTTC.

This chain connects TRBV19 to TRBJ2-7; 7 nucleotides align to TRBD1. The V and J ends lost 6 bases and 2 bases, in that order; junction bases with no gene match: 10. Germline loops: CDR1 LNHDA, CDR2 SQIVND (reference sequence). This CDR3 is 15 amino acids long. CDR3 DNA sequence: TGTGCCAGTAGCGTTAACAGGGGTATCCCCTACGAGCAGTACTTC. Its translation is CASSVNRGIPYEQYF.

V and J are TRBV12-3 or TRBV12-4 and TRBJ2-1; 7 nucleotides align to TRBD1. The CDR3 loop spans 12 amino acids. V lost 5 bases to trimming and J lost 10 bases; unmatched junction nucleotides: 5. In DNA, the CDR3 is TGTGCCAGCAGTACAGGGGCCGGGGAGCAGTTCTTC. Translated, it gives CASSTGAGEQFF.

This clone was counted a single time. The DNA is omitted, as the CDR3 cannot be located on it reliably, and the CDR3 follows TCRdb's listing. This chain uses TRBV12-1 with TRBJ1-5; TRBD1 is the table's D call and was not checked against the DNA. TRBV12-1 is flagged as a pseudogene. The CDR3 length equals 15 residues, ends included. CDR3 amino acids: CASSFWGTGNQPQHF.

In its sample, this clone was seen a few times. This CDR3 is also generated by other DNA sequences in the sample. J is TRBJ1-1 and V is TRBV5-1; TRBD1 is a possible D gene (5 bases). The CDR3 runs 13 residues. The germline V gene has CDR1 SGHRS and CDR2 YFSETQ. The ends were cut back, 5 bases at V and 0 bases at J, with 8 bases in the middle. CDR3 sequence reads: CASSTGVNTEAFF. In DNA form, the CDR3 reads TGCGCCAGCAGTACAGGAGTGAACACTGAAGCTTTCTTT.

The V and J genes are TRBV24-1 and TRBJ2-5; TRBD2 might be the D (7 bases). V lost 3 bases and J lost 7, with 17 bases in between. The CDR3 covers 15 residues. Germline assignment: CDR1 KGHDR and CDR2 SFDVKD. CDR3 residues: CATSDTSGGKGTQYF. The CDR3 DNA reads TGTGCCACCAGTGATACCTCGGGGGGCAAGGGGACCCAGTACTTC.

The V gene is TRBV12-3 or TRBV12-4, the J gene TRBJ1-2; no firm D call. V was cut by 3 bases and J by 8 bases, with 10 bases left in between. CDR3 length: 12 amino acids. The CDR3 loop reads CASSLGLFGYTF. In nucleotides, the CDR3 is TGTGCCAGCAGTTTGGGCCTTTTCGGCTACACCTTC.

The gene calls are TRBV2 and TRBJ1-3; 10 positions agree with TRBD1. J was trimmed by 3 bases and V by 5 bases; bases with no gene match: 4. This CDR3 is 15 amino acids long. Per germline, CDR1 SNHLY and CDR2 FYNNEI. CDR3 sequence: CASSPDRGLGNTIYF. The DNA of the CDR3 is TGTGCCAGCAGTCCCGACAGGGGGCTTGGAAACACCATATATTTT.

The rearrangement links TRBV7-6 to TRBJ1-6; D is unclear. The CDR3 has 13 residues. Germline V lookup: CDR1 SGHVS, CDR2 FNYEAQ. V was pared by 4 bases and J by 10 bases, with 11 bases between. The CDR3 is CASSSGPGSPLHF. The CDR3, as DNA: TGTGCCAGCAGCTCAGGTCCGGGGTCACCCCTCCACTTT.

The gene calls are TRBV4-2 and TRBJ1-1; D remains unclear. V lost 4 bases, J lost 6 bases, and 18 bases lay in between. The CDR3 totals 15 residues. Germline lookup yields CDR1 LGHNA and CDR2 YNFKEQ. As DNA, the CDR3 is TGTGCCAGCAGCCGCGCCTCCTACGGTTTGGCTGAAGCTTTCTTT. Its translation: CASSRASYGLAEAFF.

J is TRBJ1-6 and V is TRBV5-1, with D unresolved. The V gene lost 2 bases and the J gene lost 6 bases, with 9 bases spanning the gap. Germline-derived CDR1 and CDR2 are SGHRS and YFSETQ. The CDR3 is 14 amino acids. The CDR3 DNA follows: TGCGCCAGCAGCTTTGGGGAGCCTAATTCACCCCTCCACTTT. This gives the protein CASSFGEPNSPLHF.

The chain couples TRBV24-1 to TRBJ2-1; D is possibly TRBD2 (5 bases). The CDR3 is 12 residues long. Germline CDR1 KGHDR, CDR2 SFDVKD. Between the trimmed V and J ends, which lost 6 bases and 10 bases, there was a span of 12 bases. Written as DNA, the CDR3 is TGTGCCACCAGTACAAAACTAGACGAGCAGTTCTTC. Protein sequence: CATSTKLDEQFF.